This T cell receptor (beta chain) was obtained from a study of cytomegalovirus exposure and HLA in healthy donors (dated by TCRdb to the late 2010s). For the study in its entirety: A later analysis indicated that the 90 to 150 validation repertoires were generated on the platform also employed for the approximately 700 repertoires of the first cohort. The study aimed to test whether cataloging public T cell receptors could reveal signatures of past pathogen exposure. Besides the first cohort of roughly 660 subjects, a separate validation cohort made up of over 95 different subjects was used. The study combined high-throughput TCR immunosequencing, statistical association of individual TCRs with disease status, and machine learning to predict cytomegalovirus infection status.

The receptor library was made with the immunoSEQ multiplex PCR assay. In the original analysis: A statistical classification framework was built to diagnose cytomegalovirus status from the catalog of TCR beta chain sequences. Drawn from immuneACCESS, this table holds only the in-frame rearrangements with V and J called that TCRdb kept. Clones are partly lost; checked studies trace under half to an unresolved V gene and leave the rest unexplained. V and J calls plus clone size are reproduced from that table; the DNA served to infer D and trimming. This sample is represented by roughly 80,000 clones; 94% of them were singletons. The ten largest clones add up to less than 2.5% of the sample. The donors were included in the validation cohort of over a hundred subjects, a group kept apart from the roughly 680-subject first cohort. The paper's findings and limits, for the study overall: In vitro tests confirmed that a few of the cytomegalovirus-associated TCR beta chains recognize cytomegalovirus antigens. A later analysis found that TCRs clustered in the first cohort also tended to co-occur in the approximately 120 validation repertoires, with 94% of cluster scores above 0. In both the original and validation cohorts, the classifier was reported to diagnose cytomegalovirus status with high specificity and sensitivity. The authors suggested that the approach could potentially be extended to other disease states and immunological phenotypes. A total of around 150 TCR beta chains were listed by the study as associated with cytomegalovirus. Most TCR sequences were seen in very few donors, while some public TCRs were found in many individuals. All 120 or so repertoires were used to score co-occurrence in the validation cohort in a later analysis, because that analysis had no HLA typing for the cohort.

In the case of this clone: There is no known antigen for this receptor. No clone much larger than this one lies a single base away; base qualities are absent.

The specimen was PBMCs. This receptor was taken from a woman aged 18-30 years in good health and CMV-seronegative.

The nucleotide sequence is TGCGCCAGCAGCTTCGGTTCCATCGAAGAGACCCAGTACTTC. This codes for CASSFGSIEETQYF. The rearranged segments are TRBV5-1 and TRBJ2-5, with the D segment identity uncertain. From its cysteine to its phenylalanine, the CDR3 spans 14 amino acids. CDR3 DNA is the only sequence kept; it has 42 bases, read in frame from the first base. V lost 2 bases and J lost 3 bases; the stretch between them is 11 bases long. The germline V gene sets CDR1 to SGHRS and CDR2 to YFSETQ.